The rows below give T cell receptor beta chains drawn from one sample of a study of CD8 T cells in ankylosing spondylitis. TCRdb recomputed calls from the 5' RACE reads with MiXCR, one row per CDR3 protein. The profile covers some 840,000 distinct CDR3 sequences, with over 9.5% appearing a single time and more than 0.5% taken by the ten largest. Sequencing was carried out using blood, either unsorted or a sorted T cell fraction (not recorded which). These receptors all stem from a male donor with ankylosing spondylitis. CDR3s leave out the opening cysteine and the closing phenylalanine or tryptophan. The D gene is left open where the match is weak.

NA	TRBJ2-3	TRBV10-2	ASSQGLNTQY
NA	TRBJ2-7	TRBV5-1	ASSLVQGNYEQY
NA	TRBJ1-1	TRBV29-1	SATSQGVGTEAF
TRBD1	TRBJ2-7	TRBV7-9	ASQLTGVYEQY
TRBD1	TRBJ1-1	TRBV27	ASRTGAVYEAF
TRBD2	TRBJ2-3	TRBV7-9	ASSYGLGRIDTQY
NA	TRBJ2-2	TRBV11-2	ASSLDAWGELF
NA	TRBJ1-3	TRBV5-5	ASSLQFGFSNTIY
NA	TRBJ1-4	TRBV20-1	SAGGDTNEKLF
TRBD1	TRBJ1-5	TRBV20-1	SADTGVGQPQH
TRBD1	TRBJ2-4	TRBV20-1	SARDAQGANIQY
TRBD1	TRBJ2-2	TRBV7-2	ASSLGVGQGNTGELF
TRBD2	TRBJ2-1	TRBV6-1	ATQSGRATNEQF
NA	TRBJ2-1	TRBV6-1	ASSPIPRRDEQF
NA	TRBJ2-6	TRBV28	ASSLRVTGANVLT
NA	TRBJ2-6	TRBV20-1	SPISDYSGANVLT
NA	TRBJ1-1	TRBV5-5	ASSLVAGSPPSEAF
TRBD1	TRBJ1-6	TRBV5-1	ASSLLVTDRNNSPLH
TRBD1	TRBJ1-1	TRBV20-1	SSRDRISEAF
TRBD1	TRBJ2-1	TRBV28	ASMDRGLYNEQF
NA	TRBJ2-1	TRBV20-1	SARVVSSKPYNEQF
TRBD1	TRBJ1-4	TRBV2	ASSATGTTNEKLF
TRBD1	TRBJ1-1	TRBV20-1	SASRDRRYLNTEAF
NA	TRBJ1-2	TRBV5-1	ASSADARGYT
NA	TRBJ2-5	TRBV6-2/TRBV6-3	ASRNNLEAETQY
NA	TRBJ1-6	TRBV4-1	ASSQDWGRVRGAPLH
NA	TRBJ1-1	TRBV11-2	ASSLNSGWGVAF
TRBD1	TRBJ1-4	TRBV27	ASSYPGQGGEKLF
NA	TRBJ2-6	TRBV2	ASSWTSGANVLT
NA	TRBJ2-1	TRBV4-3	ASSPRRGTLVDEQF
NA	TRBJ2-5	TRBV11-2	ASTSRGTSQETQY
TRBD1	TRBJ1-2	TRBV27	ASSDRDYYGYT
NA	TRBJ2-5	TRBV5-1	ASSLGTYSQETQY
TRBD1	TRBJ1-2	TRBV20-1	SASAGGDGYT
NA	TRBJ2-3	TRBV7-2	ASSYFGSTDTQY
NA	TRBJ2-6	TRBV12-3/TRBV12-4	ASRSSNSGANVLT
NA	TRBJ2-3	TRBV27	ASSLSWTTLVTQY
TRBD1	TRBJ1-2	TRBV5-1	ASSQGQGTTYGYT
NA	TRBJ1-2	TRBV12-3/TRBV12-4	ASRNLNYGYT
NA	TRBJ1-5	TRBV7-6	ASSSDPYSNQPHH
TRBD1	TRBJ2-3	TRBV29-1	SALRTGGLVTDTQY
NA	TRBJ2-6	TRBV21-1	ASSQKRGDSGANVLT
NA	TRBJ2-3	TRBV11-1	ASSLRLFGTQY
NA	TRBJ1-1	TRBV4-1	ASSQETRGSAEAF
NA	TRBJ2-1	TRBV6-6	ASSKPGSSGNEQF
NA	TRBJ2-7	TRBV7-2	ASSHLPQGTYEQY
NA	TRBJ1-5	TRBV20-1	SATRGSSNQPQH
NA	TRBJ2-7	TRBV6-1	ASSSPGVLYEQY
NA	TRBJ1-5	TRBV28	ASKYGAHQPQH
NA	TRBJ1-1	TRBV3-1	ASSQEMGSEAF